One sample yielded the 12 T cell receptor beta chains listed below, sequenced in a study of OX40 agonist ivuxolimab in advanced cancers. Libraries were built with the immunoSEQ multiplex PCR assay. TCRdb took over this immuneACCESS table, retaining in-frame rearrangements with V and J assigned. Such tables are incomplete; in checked studies, under half of the missing clones stem from an unresolved V gene, and the remainder is unexplained. For this sample there are 35,000 to 40,000 clones; about 92% appear just once. Jointly, the top ten make up roughly 9% of the sample. The sequenced sample was CD4+ or CD8+ T cells sorted from blood, obtained in a trial of the OX40 agonist ivuxolimab. The receptors shown here come from an adult with an advanced solid tumor such as melanoma, head and neck, liver or kidney cancer.

The chain couples TRBV6-1 to TRBJ2-3; 9 nucleotides match TRBD1. Germline V gives CDR1 MNHNS, CDR2 SASEGT. The CDR3 is 14 residues long. J lost 2 bases, V lost 4 bases, and 1 base had no gene match. This CDR3 is CASSGDRDTDTQYF. CDR3 sequence (DNA): TGTGCCAGCAGTGGGGACAGGGACACAGATACGCAGTATTTT.

V gene TRBV5-6 combines with J gene TRBJ2-3; TRBD2 aligns across 12 bases. After removal of 3 bases from V and 0 bases from J, the junction contained 2 bases not matched to a gene. The length of the CDR3 is 16 residues. Germline V gene data show CDR1 as SGHDT and CDR2 as YYEEEE. CDR3 amino acids: CASSSTSGGSTDTQYF. The CDR3 bases are TGTGCCAGCAGCTCTACTAGCGGGGGGAGCACAGATACGCAGTATTTT.

This sequence joins TRBV29-1 and TRBJ2-1; 7 bases align to TRBD1. In germline, CDR1 is SQVTM, CDR2 ANQGSEA. The V and J ends lost 7 bases and 4 bases, in that order; junction bases with no gene match: 7. The CDR3 length is 13 residues. CDR3: CSATPGQYNEQFF. CDR3 in DNA: TGCAGCGCCACGCCGGGACAGTACAATGAGCAGTTCTTC.

The V and J genes are TRBV5-1 and TRBJ2-1; 9 positions match TRBD2. Trimming cost V 4 bases and J 0 bases; bases outside gene matches: 8. Germline CDR1 reads SGHRS; CDR2 reads YFSETQ. This CDR3 comprises 17 residues. The CDR3 nucleotides are TGCGCCAGCAGCCAGGGGGGTAGCGGGAGCTCCTACAATGAGCAGTTCTTC. Translation: CASSQGGSGSSYNEQFF.

The chain couples TRBV29-1 to TRBJ2-3; no clear D. The CDR3 sequence is 14 residues long. In germline, CDR1 is SQVTM, CDR2 ANQGSEA. V lost 2 bases and J 5 bases, leaving 14 bases between the germline ends. CDR3 DNA: TGCAGCGTTGAACGGCCCAACCATGGAGATACGCAGTATTTT. It is translated as CSVERPNHGDTQYF.

This chain uses TRBV9 with TRBJ1-3, with 12 bases fitting TRBD1. Per the germline V gene, CDR1 is SGDLS and CDR2 is YYNGEE. The V segment lost 3 bases and the J segment 4 bases; nucleotides outside the gene matches: 5. This CDR3 has 16 amino acids. The CDR3 spells CASSEGQGARGNTIYF. CDR3 nucleotide sequence: TGTGCCAGCAGCGAGGGACAGGGGGCAAGAGGAAACACCATATATTTT.

This chain joins TRBV19 and TRBJ1-5; the match to TRBD1 covers 7 bases. Germline V lookup: CDR1 LNHDA, CDR2 SQIVND (reference sequence). The CDR3 is made up of 15 amino acids. Trimming cost V 5 bases and J 1 base; bases outside gene matches: 5. CDR3 sequence (DNA): TGTGCCAGTAGTGAGACAGGGTCCAGCAATCAGCCCCAGCATTTT. It codes for CASSETGSSNQPQHF.

The genes are TRBV6-4 and TRBJ2-3; TRBD2 aligns across 9 bases. Germline CDR1 reads MRHNA; CDR2 reads SNTAGT. This CDR3 contains 15 residues. Trimming at V came to 4 bases and at J to 3 bases, leaving 5 bases not matched to a gene. The CDR3 nucleotides are TGTGCCAGCAGTGCAATTGCGGGAGGGACAGATACGCAGTATTTT. It codes for CASSAIAGGTDTQYF.

The CDR3 coding sequence is TGTGCCAGCAGCTTTTTCGCTAGCGGGCCCTACAATGAGCAGTTCTTC. It is translated as CASSFFASGPYNEQFF. The chain combines TRBV7-2 with TRBJ2-1, with 8 bases that match TRBD2. This CDR3 spans 16 amino acids. Trimming at V came to 3 bases and at J to 2 bases, leaving 6 bases not matched to a gene. CDR1 SGHTA and CDR2 FQGNSA come from the germline V gene.

J is TRBJ1-1 and V is TRBV7-9; D may be TRBD1 (6 bases). The CDR3 has 17 amino acids. CDR1 is SEHNR, CDR2 FQNEAQ, per germline (reference sequence). The germline V and J ends were trimmed by 4 bases and 0 bases, with 18 bases remaining between them. This chain's CDR3 is CASSSRRGHLMNTEAFF. DNA of the CDR3: TGTGCCAGCAGCTCTCGACGGGGACACCTCATGAACACTGAAGCTTTCTTT.

Comment on this clone: The sample holds other DNA sequences that translate to the same CDR3. The gene calls are TRBV10-3 and TRBJ2-2; the match to TRBD2 covers 9 bases. Germline CDR1 reads ENHRY; CDR2 reads SYGVKD. The CDR3 totals 17 residues. After removal of 4 bases from V and 7 bases from J, the junction contained 13 bases not matched to a gene. CDR3 in DNA: TGTGCCATCAGTGCCTCCGCGGGAGGGCCGGCGGGCGGGGAGCTGTTTTTT. Protein: CAISASAGGPAGGELFF.

The V and J genes are TRBV7-8 and TRBJ1-2; D not certain. The CDR3 is made up of 12 amino acids. The V and J ends lost 5 bases and 6 bases respectively, with 10 bases between them. CDR1 and CDR2 from the germline V gene are SGHVS and FQNEAQ. The CDR3 DNA sequence: TGTGCCAGCAGCGCGCCCGGGGATGGCTACACCTTC. Protein product: CASSAPGDGYTF.